These T cell receptor beta chains were read from a single sample in a study of shared clonotypes between healthy human individuals. Assay used: immunoSEQ multiplex PCR; TCRdb lists only in-frame clones, some missing. The repertoire consists of 2.5 million or so clones, with around 94% occurring once and the leading ten covering more than 0.12%. Sequenced sample: naive CD4+ T cells sorted from blood. Source of these receptors: a man between 18 and 29 years old in good health. CDR3s include the opening cysteine and the closing phenylalanine or tryptophan. The order of the fields is clone size, D gene, V gene, J gene, CDR3 protein, CDR3 DNA. The D gene is left open where the match is weak. Size is omitted from some rows. Given values are once, few, many or a class for expanded clones.

size: NA
D: TRBD2
V: TRBV5-1
J: TRBJ2-7
CDR3: CASSLEWTSGFSYEQYF
DNA: TGCGCCAGCAGCTTGGAATGGACTAGCGGGTTTTCCTACGAGCAGTACTTC

size: NA
D: NA
V: TRBV2
J: TRBJ1-2
CDR3: CASNPDSYGYTF
DNA: TGTGCCAGCAATCCGGACAGCTATGGCTACACCTTC

size: NA
D: NA
V: TRBV30
J: TRBJ1-6
CDR3: CAAPRGGTVSPLHF
DNA: TGTGCCGCCCCCCGGGGGGGTACGGTTTCACCCCTCCACTTT

size: NA
D: NA
V: TRBV5-6
J: TRBJ2-4
CDR3: CASSPAAGNLAKNIQYF
DNA: TGTGCCAGCAGCCCAGCGGCGGGGAACTTAGCCAAAAACATTCAGTACTTC

size: NA
D: NA
V: TRBV10-1
J: TRBJ1-1
CDR3: CASSERAWDTEAFF
DNA: TGCGCCAGCAGTGAGAGGGCATGGGACACTGAAGCTTTCTTT

size: few
D: NA
V: TRBV13
J: TRBJ1-2
CDR3: CASSFGRTKDLYGYTF
DNA: TGTGCCAGCAGCTTCGGGCGGACTAAAGACCTTTATGGCTACACCTTC

size: NA
D: NA
V: TRBV7-9
J: TRBJ2-2
CDR3: CASSSLWQGNTGELFF
DNA: TGTGCCAGCAGCTCCCTATGGCAGGGTAACACCGGGGAGCTGTTTTTT

size: NA
D: NA
V: TRBV7-6
J: TRBJ1-3
CDR3: CASTPQMTHGNTIYF
DNA: TGTGCCAGCACCCCTCAGATGACGCACGGAAACACCATATATTTT

size: NA
D: TRBD1
V: TRBV4-2
J: TRBJ1-6
CDR3: CASSQEWTGINSPLHF
DNA: TGTGCCAGCAGCCAAGAGTGGACAGGGATTAATTCACCCCTCCACTTT

size: NA
D: TRBD2
V: TRBV7-2
J: TRBJ2-1
CDR3: CASSGTSGGSYNEQFF
DNA: TGTGCCAGCAGCGGCACTAGCGGGGGCTCCTACAATGAGCAGTTCTTC

size: NA
D: TRBD1
V: TRBV27
J: TRBJ2-1
CDR3: CASKATGGRSYNEQFF
DNA: TGTGCCAGCAAAGCGACAGGGGGTCGGTCCTACAATGAGCAGTTCTTC

size: NA
D: TRBD1
V: TRBV18
J: TRBJ1-1
CDR3: CASCNGQQGAVTEAFF
DNA: TGTGCCAGCTGCAACGGCCAACAGGGGGCTGTCACTGAAGCTTTCTTT

size: NA
D: TRBD2
V: TRBV27
J: TRBJ2-5
CDR3: CASSPAWAGGGRETQYF
DNA: TGTGCCAGCAGTCCCGCGTGGGCGGGAGGGGGCCGGGAGACCCAGTACTTC

size: NA
D: NA
V: TRBV29-1
J: TRBJ2-3
CDR3: CSVADQPRDTQYF
DNA: TGCAGCGTTGCGGACCAACCAAGAGATACGCAGTATTTT

size: NA
D: TRBD1
V: TRBV7-9
J: TRBJ2-5
CDR3: CASSSTGGQETQYF
DNA: TGTGCCAGCAGCTCAACAGGGGGCCAAGAGACCCAGTACTTC

size: NA
D: NA
V: TRBV6-1
J: TRBJ2-7
CDR3: CASSEGPRGPDEQYF
DNA: TGTGCCAGCAGTGAAGGCCCTCGGGGCCCTGATGAGCAGTACTTC

size: NA
D: NA
V: TRBV10-3
J: TRBJ1-1
CDR3: CAISSRGVGAEAFF
DNA: TGTGCCATCAGTTCTCGGGGGGTTGGGGCTGAAGCTTTCTTT

size: NA
D: NA
V: TRBV6-1
J: TRBJ2-5
CDR3: CASSRGVLYQETQYF
DNA: TGTGCCAGTAGTCGCGGGGTCCTGTACCAAGAGACCCAGTACTTC

size: NA
D: TRBD1
V: TRBV30
J: TRBJ1-4
CDR3: CASRGLGEKLFF
DNA: TGTGCCTCCAGGGGGCTAGGAGAAAAACTGTTTTTT

size: NA
D: TRBD1
V: TRBV18
J: TRBJ2-7
CDR3: CASSPRTGTSLEQYF
DNA: TGTGCCAGCTCACCCCGGACAGGGACCTCTCTGGAGCAGTACTTC

size: NA
D: NA
V: TRBV7-9
J: TRBJ2-3
CDR3: CASSLVRTDTQYF
DNA: TGTGCCAGCAGCTTAGTTCGTACAGATACGCAGTATTTT

size: NA
D: NA
V: TRBV27
J: TRBJ1-2
CDR3: CASSPLDTSGYTF
DNA: TGTGCCAGCAGCCCCCTAGACACCTCCGGCTACACCTTC

size: NA
D: NA
V: TRBV2
J: TRBJ2-1
CDR3: CASTYQGLNNEQFF
DNA: TGTGCCAGCACCTACCAGGGATTGAACAATGAGCAGTTCTTC

size: NA
D: NA
V: TRBV10-1
J: TRBJ1-2
CDR3: CASSTKVDYGYTF
DNA: TGCGCCAGCAGTACAAAGGTAGACTATGGCTACACCTTC

size: NA
D: NA
V: TRBV19
J: TRBJ2-2
CDR3: CASNQGLTGELFF
DNA: TGTGCCTCAAACCAGGGTTTAACCGGGGAGCTGTTTTTT

size: NA
D: NA
V: TRBV29-1
J: TRBJ2-1
CDR3: CSVRPLTEQFF
DNA: TGCAGCGTTCGTCCACTTACGGAGCAGTTCTTC

size: NA
D: TRBD2
V: TRBV18
J: TRBJ2-5
CDR3: CASSRGLAGGEETQYF
DNA: TGTGCCAGCTCCCGAGGACTAGCGGGGGGAGAGGAGACCCAGTACTTC

size: once
D: TRBD2
V: TRBV27
J: TRBJ2-5
CDR3: CASSPGLAGPETQYF
DNA: TGTGCCAGCAGTCCCGGACTAGCGGGGCCAGAGACCCAGTACTTC

size: NA
D: NA
V: TRBV14
J: TRBJ2-2
CDR3: CASSQNRPTNTGELFF
DNA: TGTGCCAGCAGCCAGAATCGACCGACTAACACCGGGGAGCTGTTTTTT

size: NA
D: NA
V: TRBV2
J: TRBJ1-5
CDR3: CASSESSRNSNQPQHF
DNA: TGTGCCAGCAGTGAATCGAGCAGAAATAGCAATCAGCCCCAGCATTTT

size: NA
D: NA
V: TRBV29-1
J: TRBJ1-4
CDR3: CSVDGGRGNEKLFF
DNA: TGCAGCGTTGACGGTGGCAGGGGAAATGAAAAACTGTTTTTT

size: NA
D: NA
V: TRBV10-3
J: TRBJ2-7
CDR3: CATGGVGGPYEQYF
DNA: TGTGCCACCGGCGGGGTGGGGGGGCCCTACGAGCAGTACTTC

size: NA
D: TRBD1
V: TRBV19
J: TRBJ2-4
CDR3: CASSPQGAGDIQYF
DNA: TGTGCCAGCTCACCCCAGGGGGCAGGGGACATTCAGTACTTC

size: NA
D: TRBD2
V: TRBV28
J: TRBJ2-7
CDR3: CASSLLGGGADEQYF
DNA: TGTGCCAGCAGTTTATTGGGCGGGGGGGCGGACGAGCAGTACTTC

size: NA
D: NA
V: TRBV7-8
J: TRBJ1-1
CDR3: CASSLGQMGNTEAFF
DNA: TGTGCCAGCAGCTTAGGACAGATGGGGAACACTGAAGCTTTCTTT

size: NA
D: NA
V: TRBV6-1
J: TRBJ2-4
CDR3: CASSDPASIAKNIQYF
DNA: TGTGCCAGCAGTGACCCGGCTAGCATAGCCAAAAACATTCAGTACTTC

size: NA
D: NA
V: TRBV18
J: TRBJ1-5
CDR3: CASSPRSNQPQHF
DNA: TGTGCCAGCTCACCACGTAGCAATCAGCCCCAGCATTTT